This T cell receptor (beta chain) originates from a study of low-dose radiotherapy and immunotherapy resistance in tumors. Study in general: Per fraction, Cohort 1 was given 0.5 Gy every 2 weeks, for a total of 6.5 Gy. Patients took oral aspirin 300 mg daily for four cycles from cycle 1 day 1.

About this clonotype itself: A far larger clone is one nucleotide away, so this likely arose from a read error.

Germline lookup yields CDR1 MDHEN and CDR2 SYDVKM. This CDR3 region has 14 residues. V was trimmed by 6 bases and J by 10 bases, leaving 19 bases between them. TRAV- and TRBV-specific primers, spanning alpha and beta chains, primed first-strand cDNA. TCRs were put through 20 PCR cycles of amplification with Phusion. A constant-region primer and the V-primer adapter served as the primer pair. In TCRdb, the reads were re-called with MiXCR into one record per CDR3 protein. The table shows tens of thousands of distinct CDR3 sequences, with 25% occurring only once. Time point of the sample: after trial treatment. The treatment was: LDRT plus nivolumab, ipilimumab, low-dose cyclophosphamide and aspirin (RACIN trial). Donors were treated with nivolumab, ipilimumab, aspirin, and low-dose cyclophosphamide and radiotherapy.

The TCR sequence derives from a male donor with prostate cancer. Material: PBMCs, obtained after low-dose radiotherapy plus immunotherapy. The chain has TRBV28 and TRBJ2-1, with D perhaps matching TRBD1 (5 bases). The CDR3 protein is CASSFPLGLDEQFF. DNA of the CDR3: TGTGCCAGCAGCTTCCCGTTGGGGCTTGACGAGCAGTTCTTC.